This TCR beta chain was profiled in a study of cytomegalovirus exposure and HLA in healthy donors. To note about this clone: The antigen remains unidentified.

The PCR made use of 60 Vbeta and 13 Jbeta primers. TCRdb's copy holds only in-frame clones and misses some; the assay was immunoSEQ multiplex PCR. The sample holds roughly 130,000 clones, 55% to 80% seen once. Overall study findings and caveats: V- and J-gene trimming in TCR beta was tied to a missense DCLRE1C variant by an analysis performed later. A prior analysis recorded that most TCR beta V segments were productive about 87% or about 30% of the time.

The germline V gene encodes CDR1 SGHRS and CDR2 YFSETQ. Trimming at V came to 4 bases and at J to 4 bases, leaving 2 bases not matched to a gene. The CDR3 covers 13 residues. The sample was PBMCs. This receptor was taken from a woman aged 40 to 49 in good health and CMV-seronegative. The chain recombines TRBV5-1 with TRBJ2-1; 7 nucleotides line up with TRBD1. For the CDR3, the DNA is TGCGCCAGCAGCCAGGGACAGTACAATGAGCAGTTCTTC. Translating it yields CASSQGQYNEQFF. The full variable domain, completed using reference TRBV5-1 and TRBJ2-1, is KAGVTQTPRYLIKTRGQQVTLSCSPISGHRSVSWYQQTPGQGLQFLFEYFSETQRNKGNFPGRFSGRQFSNSRSEMNVSTLELGDSALYLCASSQGQYNEQFFGPGTRLTVL.